Sequencing of this T cell receptor (beta chain) was carried out in a study of blood T cell repertoires in COVID-19. The overall study: COVID-19 samples, acute and convalescent, were from the United States, Italy and Spain. PBMCs, B-cell-depleted T cells, or T cells were the source of the cDNA or gDNA that made up the material.

The V and J ends lost 0 bases and 4 bases respectively, with 10 bases between them. Germline V gene sequence: CDR1 SGHRS, CDR2 YFSETQ. This CDR3 region has 15 residues. Authors' analysis steps: Estimation of nucleated cell counts relied on the amplification of reference gene primers. The table came from immunoSEQ multiplex PCR; TCRdb's copy has only in-frame clones and leaves some out. Clone size and the V and J calls come from that table; the DNA yielded D and trimming. The sample lists 50,000 to 65,000 clones; nearly 90% were seen once. Material for sequencing was peripheral blood. This sequence was found in a man aged 55 to 70 with active COVID-19. The V gene is TRBV5-1, the J gene TRBJ2-2; TRBD2 is a possible D gene (5 bases). CDR3: CASSLEWGATGELFF. The CDR3 DNA is TGCGCCAGCAGCTTGGAATGGGGAGCCACCGGGGAGCTGTTTTTT.